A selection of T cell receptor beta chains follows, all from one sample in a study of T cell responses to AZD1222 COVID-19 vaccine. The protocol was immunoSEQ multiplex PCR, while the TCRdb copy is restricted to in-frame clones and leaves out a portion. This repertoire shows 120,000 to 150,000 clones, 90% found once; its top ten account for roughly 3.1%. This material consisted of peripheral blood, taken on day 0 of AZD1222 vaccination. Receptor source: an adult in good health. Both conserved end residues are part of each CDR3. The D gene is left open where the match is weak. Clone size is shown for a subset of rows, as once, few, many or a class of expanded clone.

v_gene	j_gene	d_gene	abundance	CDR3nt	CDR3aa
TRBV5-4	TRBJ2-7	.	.	TGTGCCAGCAGCGCGGTACCGGATCCGGTATACGAGCAGTACTTC	CASSAVPDPVYEQYF
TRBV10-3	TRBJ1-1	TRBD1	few	TGTGCCATCAGCACCACTGACAGGGGGCCCACTGAAGCTTTCTTT	CAISTTDRGPTEAFF
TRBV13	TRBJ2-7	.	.	TGTGCCAGCAGCTTAAGTGGCGTCTACGAGCAGTACTTC	CASSLSGVYEQYF
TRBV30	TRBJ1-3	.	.	TGTGCCTGGAGTGTACTTACAGGACTAGGAAACACCATATATTTT	CAWSVLTGLGNTIYF
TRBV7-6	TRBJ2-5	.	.	TGTGCCAGCAGCTTAAGGTTCCAGGGCCAAGAGACCCAGTACTTC	CASSLRFQGQETQYF
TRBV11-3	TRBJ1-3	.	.	TGTGCCAGCAGCTTAGTAGGGCAGGGAGCCACCATATATTTT	CASSLVGQGATIYF
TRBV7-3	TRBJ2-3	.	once	TGTGCCAGCAGCTCTACCGTCCCCACAGATACGCAGTATTTT	CASSSTVPTDTQYF
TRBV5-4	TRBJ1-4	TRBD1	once	TGTGCCAGCAGCTCGGACCGGGACAGCCCAACTAATGAAAAACTGTTTTTT	CASSSDRDSPTNEKLFF
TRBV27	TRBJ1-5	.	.	TGTGCCAGCAGTTGGTCAGCAAATCAGCCCCAGCATTTT	CASSWSANQPQHF
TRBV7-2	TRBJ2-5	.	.	TGTGCCAGCAGCCTCAGACAGACCCAAGAGACCCAGTACTTC	CASSLRQTQETQYF
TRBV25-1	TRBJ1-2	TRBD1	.	TGTGCCAGCAGTGAATCTTTTTCTGAGGGGGCTGGCTACACCTTC	CASSESFSEGAGYTF
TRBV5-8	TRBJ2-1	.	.	TGTGCCAGCAGTTTTACCTACGGGAGACCCGGGGACAATGAGCAGTTCTTC	CASSFTYGRPGDNEQFF
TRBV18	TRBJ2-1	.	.	TGTGCCAGCTCACGGGCCAATGAGCAGTTCTTC	CASSRANEQFF
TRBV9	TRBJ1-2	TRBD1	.	TGTGCCAGCAGCGCCGGACAGGGAATCGACTATGGCTACACCTTC	CASSAGQGIDYGYTF
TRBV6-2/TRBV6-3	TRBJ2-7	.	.	TGTGCCAGCAGTGCAAGTTCCTACGAGCAGTACTTC	CASSASSYEQYF
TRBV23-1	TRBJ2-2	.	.	TGCGCCAGCAGTCAATCTCCGGGGAACACCGGGGAGCTGTTTTTT	CASSQSPGNTGELFF
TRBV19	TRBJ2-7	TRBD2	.	TGTGCCAGTAGTTCAAGGACTAGCGGGACTCCCTCCTACGAGCAGTACTTC	CASSSRTSGTPSYEQYF
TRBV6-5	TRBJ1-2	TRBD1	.	TGTGCCAGCAGTTACCGCACAGGGGGCGGGAATGGCTACACCTTC	CASSYRTGGGNGYTF
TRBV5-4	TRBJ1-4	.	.	TGTGCCAGCAGCTTGGACCTGGGGGGGGAAAAACTGTTTTTT	CASSLDLGGEKLFF
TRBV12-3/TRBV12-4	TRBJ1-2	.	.	TGTGCCAGCAGTTTAAGGGCGTATGGCTACACCTTC	CASSLRAYGYTF
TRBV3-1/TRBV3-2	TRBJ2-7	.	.	TGTGCCAGCAGCCAAGATAGCTTGATGCAGTACTTC	CASSQDSLMQYF
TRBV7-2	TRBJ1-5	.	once	TGTGCCAGCAGCTTAGCCGCTCAGGCACAGGGAGGCAATCAGCCCCAGCATTTT	CASSLAAQAQGGNQPQHF
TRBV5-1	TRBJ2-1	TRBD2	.	TGCGCCAGCAGCTTGGTGACTAGCGGGAGTACCGGTGGTGAGCAGTTCTTC	CASSLVTSGSTGGEQFF
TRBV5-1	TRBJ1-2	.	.	TGCGCCAGCAGCTTGGCCAGACAGGTTGATGGCTACACCTTC	CASSLARQVDGYTF
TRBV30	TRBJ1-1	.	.	TGTGCCTGGAGTCAAATGAACACTGAAGCTTTCTTT	CAWSQMNTEAFF
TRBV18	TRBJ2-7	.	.	TGTGCCAGCTCACCAGGGGGGTCCAACGAGCAGTACTTC	CASSPGGSNEQYF
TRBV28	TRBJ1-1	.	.	TGTGCCGGTGGAGACGACAGCAGTTACACTGAAGCTTTCTTT	CAGGDDSSYTEAFF
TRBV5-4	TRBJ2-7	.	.	TGTGCCAGCAGCTTGGACACCTACGAGCAGTACTTC	CASSLDTYEQYF
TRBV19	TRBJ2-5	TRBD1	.	TGTGCCAGTAGCGGGGACAGGGAAGAGACCCAGTACTTC	CASSGDREETQYF
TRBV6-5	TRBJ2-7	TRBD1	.	TGTGCCAGCAGGCGGGACAGGAACTTCTACGAGCAGTACTTC	CASRRDRNFYEQYF
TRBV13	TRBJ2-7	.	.	TGTGCCAGCACCTTTGGGGCCGGCGAGCAGTACTTC	CASTFGAGEQYF
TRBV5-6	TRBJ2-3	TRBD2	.	TGTGCCAGCAGCTTCTTTAGCGGGAGCGGGGTGGCTACGCAGTATTTT	CASSFFSGSGVATQYF
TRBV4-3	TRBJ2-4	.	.	TGCGCCAGCAGCCAACAAGAGACCCCCAAAAACATTCAGTACTTC	CASSQQETPKNIQYF
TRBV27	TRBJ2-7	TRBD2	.	TGTGCCAGCTTTACGCCTCGACTAGCGGGAGGCCTCTCCTACGAGCAGTACTTC	CASFTPRLAGGLSYEQYF
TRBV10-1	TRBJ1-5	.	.	TGCGCCAGCAGGAATCAGCCCCAGCATTTT	CASRNQPQHF
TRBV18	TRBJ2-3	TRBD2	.	TGTGCCAGCTCACCGGCGAATCGCGGGGGAGCAGATACGCAGTATTTT	CASSPANRGGADTQYF
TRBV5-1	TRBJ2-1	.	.	TGCGCCAGCAACAGACAACCCGAATACAATGAGCAGTTCTTC	CASNRQPEYNEQFF
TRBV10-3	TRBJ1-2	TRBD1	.	TGTGCCATCCGGACAGGCTATGGCTACACCTTC	CAIRTGYGYTF
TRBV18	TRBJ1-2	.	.	TGTGCCAGCTCACCACCGATGGGGCTTGGCTATGGCTACACCTTC	CASSPPMGLGYGYTF
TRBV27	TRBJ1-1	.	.	TGTGCCAGCAGTACTATTGACAGTCGCGAGGCTCGGGCTGAAGCTTTCTTT	CASSTIDSREARAEAFF
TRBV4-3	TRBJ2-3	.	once	TGCGCCAGCAGCCAAGATTTTGGGGATACGCAGTATTTT	CASSQDFGDTQYF
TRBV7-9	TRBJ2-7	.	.	TGTGCCAGCAGCCCCTCCGGGGTTTTCTACGAGCAGTACTTC	CASSPSGVFYEQYF